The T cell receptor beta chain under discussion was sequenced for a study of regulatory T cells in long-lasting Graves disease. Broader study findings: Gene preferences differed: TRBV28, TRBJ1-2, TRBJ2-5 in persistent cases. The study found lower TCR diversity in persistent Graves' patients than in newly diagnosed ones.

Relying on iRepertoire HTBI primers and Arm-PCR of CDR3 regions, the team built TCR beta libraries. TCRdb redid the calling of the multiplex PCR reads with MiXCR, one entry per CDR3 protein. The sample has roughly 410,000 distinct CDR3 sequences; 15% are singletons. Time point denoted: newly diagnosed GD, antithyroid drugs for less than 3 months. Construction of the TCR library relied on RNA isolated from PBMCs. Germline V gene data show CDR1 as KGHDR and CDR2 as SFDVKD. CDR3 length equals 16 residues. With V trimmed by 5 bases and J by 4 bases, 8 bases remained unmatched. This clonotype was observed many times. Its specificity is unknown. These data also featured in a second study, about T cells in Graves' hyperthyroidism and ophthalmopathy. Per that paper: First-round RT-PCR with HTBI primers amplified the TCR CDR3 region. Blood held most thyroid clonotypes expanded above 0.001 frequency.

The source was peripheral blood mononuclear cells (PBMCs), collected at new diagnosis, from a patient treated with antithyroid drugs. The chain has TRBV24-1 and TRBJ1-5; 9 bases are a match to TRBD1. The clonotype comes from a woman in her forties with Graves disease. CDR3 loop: CATSGKDRGLNQPQHF. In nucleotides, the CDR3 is TGTGCCACCAGTGGCAAGGACAGGGGACTAAATCAGCCCCAGCATTTT.